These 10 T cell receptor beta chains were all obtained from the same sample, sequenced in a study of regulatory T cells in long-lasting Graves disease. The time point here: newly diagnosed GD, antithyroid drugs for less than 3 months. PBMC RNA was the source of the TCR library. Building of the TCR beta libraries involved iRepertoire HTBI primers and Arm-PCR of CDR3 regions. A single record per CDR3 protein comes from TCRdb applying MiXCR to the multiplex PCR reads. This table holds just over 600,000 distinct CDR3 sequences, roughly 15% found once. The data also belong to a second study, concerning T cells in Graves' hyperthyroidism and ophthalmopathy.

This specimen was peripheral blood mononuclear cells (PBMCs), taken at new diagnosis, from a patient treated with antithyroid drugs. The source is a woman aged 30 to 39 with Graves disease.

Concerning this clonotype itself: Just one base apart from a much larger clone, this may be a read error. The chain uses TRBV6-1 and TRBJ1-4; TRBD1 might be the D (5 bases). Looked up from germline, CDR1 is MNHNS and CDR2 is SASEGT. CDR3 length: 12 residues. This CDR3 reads CASKRGNEKLSF. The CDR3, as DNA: TGTGCCAGCAAGAGGGGCAACGAAAAACTGTCTTTT.

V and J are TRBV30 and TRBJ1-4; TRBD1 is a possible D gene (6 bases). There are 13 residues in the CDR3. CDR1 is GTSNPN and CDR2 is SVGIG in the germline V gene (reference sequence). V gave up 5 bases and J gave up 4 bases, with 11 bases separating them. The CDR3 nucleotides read TGTGCCTGGGGAGGACAGCTTAATGAAAAACTGTTTTTT. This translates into CAWGGQLNEKLFF.

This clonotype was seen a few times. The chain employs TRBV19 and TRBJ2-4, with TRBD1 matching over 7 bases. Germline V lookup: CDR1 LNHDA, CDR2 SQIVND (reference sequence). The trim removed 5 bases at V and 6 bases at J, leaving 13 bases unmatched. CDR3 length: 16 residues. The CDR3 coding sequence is TGTGCCAGTAGTTACGTCAGGGGGATTCGGGTAAACATTCAGTACTTC. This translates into CASSYVRGIRVNIQYF.

This chain's CDR3 is CATSDTRTGGSYGYTF. The CDR3 DNA reads as TGTGCCACCAGTGACACACGGACAGGGGGCAGCTATGGCTACACCTTC. This sequence joins TRBV24-1 and TRBJ1-2; 11 bases fit TRBD1. Unmatched junction bases numbered 7, after V lost 4 bases and J lost 4 bases. The CDR3 consists of 16 residues. Germline V gives CDR1 KGHDR, CDR2 SFDVKD.

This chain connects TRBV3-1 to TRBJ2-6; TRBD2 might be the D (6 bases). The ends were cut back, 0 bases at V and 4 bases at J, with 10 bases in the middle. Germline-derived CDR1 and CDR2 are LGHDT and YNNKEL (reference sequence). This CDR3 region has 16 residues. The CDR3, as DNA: TGTGCCAGCAGCCAAGATCGGGGGTACGGGGCCAACGTCCTGACTTTC. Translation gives CASSQDRGYGANVLTF.

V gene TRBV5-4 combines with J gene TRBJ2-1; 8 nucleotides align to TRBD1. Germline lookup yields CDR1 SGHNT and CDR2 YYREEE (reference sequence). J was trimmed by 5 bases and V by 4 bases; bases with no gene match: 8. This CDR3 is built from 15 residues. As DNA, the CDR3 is TGTGCCAGCAGCCCCCAGGGACAGGTCAACAATGAGCAGTTCTTC. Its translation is CASSPQGQVNNEQFF.

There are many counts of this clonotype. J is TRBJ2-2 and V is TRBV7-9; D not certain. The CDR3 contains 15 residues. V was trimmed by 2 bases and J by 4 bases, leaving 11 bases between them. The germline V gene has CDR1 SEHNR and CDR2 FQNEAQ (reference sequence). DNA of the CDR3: TGTGCCAGCAGCTTAAGTCGTCTAAGCACCGGGGAGCTGTTTTTT. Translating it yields CASSLSRLSTGELFF.

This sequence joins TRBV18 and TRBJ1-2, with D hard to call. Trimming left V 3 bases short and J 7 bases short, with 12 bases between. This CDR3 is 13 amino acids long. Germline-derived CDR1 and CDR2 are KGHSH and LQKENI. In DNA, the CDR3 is TGTGCCAGCTCACCCTCCCGGGAGAGTGGCTACACCTTC. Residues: CASSPSRESGYTF.

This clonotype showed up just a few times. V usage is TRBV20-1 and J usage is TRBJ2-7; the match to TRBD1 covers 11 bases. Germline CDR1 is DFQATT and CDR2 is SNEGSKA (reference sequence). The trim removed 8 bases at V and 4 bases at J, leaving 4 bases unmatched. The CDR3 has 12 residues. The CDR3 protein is CSTGQGAYEQYF. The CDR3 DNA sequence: TGCAGTACCGGACAGGGGGCTTACGAGCAGTACTTC.

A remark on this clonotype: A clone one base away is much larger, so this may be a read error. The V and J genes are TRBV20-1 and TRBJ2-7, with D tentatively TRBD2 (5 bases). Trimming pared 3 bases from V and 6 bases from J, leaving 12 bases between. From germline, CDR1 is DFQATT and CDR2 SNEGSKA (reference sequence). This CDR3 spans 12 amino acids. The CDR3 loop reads CSARDLQAEQYF. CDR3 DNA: TGCAGTGCTAGGGACTTACAAGCCGAGCAGTACTTC.